This T cell receptor (beta chain) was observed in a study of cytomegalovirus exposure and HLA in healthy donors. Study-level points and caveats: Reports indicate that TCR beta sequences accurately predicted the HLA-A and HLA-B alleles of most subjects. Researchers reported from a later analysis that most CMV-associated TCR beta chains appeared HLA-restricted.

A multiplex PCR was run with 60 Vbeta primers and 13 Jbeta primers. Profiling relied on immunoSEQ multiplex PCR, and the TCRdb table lists in-frame clones only, not all of them. The table includes roughly 170,000 clones, 84% detected once. This CDR3 is built from 11 residues. V was cut by 8 bases and J by 5 bases, with 12 bases left in between. The V gene's germline CDR1 is SQVTM and CDR2 ANQGSEA. A remark on this clone: Its specificity is not known.

Sequencing was done on a sample of PBMCs. This sequence originates from a man between 25 and 39 years old in good health and CMV-seronegative. The chain links TRBV29-1 to TRBJ2-5; the D is unclear. CDR3 sequence reads: CSTRWQETQYF. The CDR3, as DNA: TGCAGCACCCGATGGCAGGAGACCCAGTACTTC.